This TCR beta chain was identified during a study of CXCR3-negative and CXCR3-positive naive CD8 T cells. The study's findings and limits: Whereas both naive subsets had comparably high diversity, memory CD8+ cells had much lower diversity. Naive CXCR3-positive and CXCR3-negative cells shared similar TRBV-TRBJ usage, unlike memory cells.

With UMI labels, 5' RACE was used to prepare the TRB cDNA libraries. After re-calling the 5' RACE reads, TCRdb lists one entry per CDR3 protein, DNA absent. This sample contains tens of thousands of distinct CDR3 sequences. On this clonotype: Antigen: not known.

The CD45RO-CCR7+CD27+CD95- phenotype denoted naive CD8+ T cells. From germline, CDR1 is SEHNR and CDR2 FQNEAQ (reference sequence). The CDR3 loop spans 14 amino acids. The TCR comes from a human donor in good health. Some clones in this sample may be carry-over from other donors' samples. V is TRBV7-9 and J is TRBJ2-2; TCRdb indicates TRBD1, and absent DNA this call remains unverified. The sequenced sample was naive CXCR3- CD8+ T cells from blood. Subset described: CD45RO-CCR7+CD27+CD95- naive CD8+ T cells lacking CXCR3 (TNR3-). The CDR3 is CATYPDKNTGELFF. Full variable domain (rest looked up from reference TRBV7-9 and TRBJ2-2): DTGVSQNPRHKITKRGQNVTFRCDPISEHNRLYWYRQTLGQGPEFLTYFQNEAQLEKSRLLSDRFSAERPKGSFSTLEIQRTEQGDSAMYLCATYPDKNTGELFFGEGSRLTVL.